These 28 T cell receptor beta chains originate from one sample sequenced in a study of T cells after yellow fever vaccination. TCRdb itself ran the 5' RACE reads through MiXCR, one entry per CDR3 protein. In the table there are approximately 300,000 distinct CDR3 sequences, around 7% of which are singletons. The sample consisted of PBMCs, taken roughly seven weeks after the first yellow fever vaccination. The receptors derive from a man between 18 and 29 years old who received the YFV17D yellow fever vaccine.

This clonotype has only a few counts. This chain links TRBV11-2 with TRBJ2-7; D gene unclear. Trimming left V 3 bases short and J 2 bases short, with 17 bases between. Germline V gives CDR1 SGHAT, CDR2 FQNNGV. This CDR3 contains 16 residues. CDR3 nucleotide sequence: TGTGCCAGCAGCTTCCCCCGGTTGGGCAGCACCTACGAGCAGTACTTC. The encoded protein is CASSFPRLGSTYEQYF.

This clonotype was counted between two and nine times. This chain links TRBV10-3 with TRBJ1-1; no clear D gene. CDR1 is ENHRY and CDR2 is SYGVKD in the germline V gene. The CDR3 contains 13 residues. V was clipped by 3 bases and J by 0 bases, with 5 bases between them. The CDR3 loop is CAISDRMNTEAFF. CDR3 DNA sequence: TGTGCCATCAGTGACAGGATGAACACTGAAGCTTTCTTT.

This clonotype came up a few times. The CDR3 sequence: CASSVDRLDGYTF. CDR3 sequence (DNA): TGTGCCAGCAGCGTAGACAGATTGGATGGCTACACCTTC. The V and J genes are TRBV7-2 and TRBJ1-2; D may be TRBD1 (5 bases). V lost 5 bases and J 6 bases, leaving 13 bases between the germline ends. Germline V gives CDR1 SGHTA, CDR2 FQGNSA. This CDR3 contains 13 residues.

This clonotype occurred a few times. This chain links TRBV6-5 with TRBJ2-7; D is unclear. The germline gives CDR1 MNHEY, CDR2 SVGAGI. Trimming cost V 7 bases and J 0 bases, with 7 bases left between them. The CDR3 covers 12 residues. CDR3 nucleotides: TGTGCCAGCAAGGGCAGCTCCTACGAGCAGTACTTC. Amino acids: CASKGSSYEQYF.

This clonotype was seen only a few times. The CDR3 DNA sequence: TGCAGTGCTAGGACTAGCGGGGCGCTCTCCTACGAGCAGTACGTC. Protein sequence: CSARTSGALSYEQYV. The genes are TRBV20-1 and TRBJ2-7, with 11 bases that match TRBD2. J lost 0 bases, V lost 3 bases, and 4 bases had no gene match. Per germline, CDR1 DFQATT and CDR2 SNEGSKA (reference sequence). The CDR3 has 15 residues.

This clonotype was counted many times. CDR3 protein: CSARVRGGYEQYF. In DNA, the CDR3 is TGCAGTGCCCGAGTCCGGGGGGGATACGAGCAGTACTTC. The V gene is TRBV20-1, the J gene TRBJ2-7; 8 nucleotides align to TRBD2. Germline V gene data show CDR1 as DFQATT and CDR2 as SNEGSKA (reference sequence). V shed 6 bases and J 4 bases; nucleotides not matched to a gene: 8. This CDR3 has 13 amino acids.

The chain carries TRBV12-3 or TRBV12-4 and TRBJ2-1; D remains ambiguous. This CDR3 is 13 amino acids long. The V gene lost 5 bases and the J gene lost 6 bases, with 11 bases spanning the gap. The CDR3 loop reads CASSPRRGNEQFF. The CDR3 nucleotides read TGTGCCAGCAGTCCCCGCCGAGGCAATGAGCAGTTCTTC.

This clonotype has a handful of counts. The chain links TRBV7-2 to TRBJ1-5; no firm D call. The germline V gene encodes CDR1 SGHTA and CDR2 FQGNSA. The CDR3 is 14 residues long. V dropped 5 bases and J dropped 7 bases, with 15 bases sitting between them. CDR3 coding DNA: TGTGCCAGCAGCGTCCCGGGGAGGCTACAGCCCCAGCATTTT. This sequence encodes CASSVPGRLQPQHF.

Only a few counts were recorded for this clonotype. V usage is TRBV29-1 and J usage is TRBJ2-4, with D unclear. Trimming removed 8 bases at V and 0 bases at J, with 8 bases between. Per germline, CDR1 SQVTM and CDR2 ANQGSEA. The CDR3 runs to 12 residues. The CDR3 sequence is CSSVGAKNIQYF. The CDR3 DNA reads TGCAGCTCCGTAGGAGCCAAAAACATTCAGTACTTC.

This clonotype has a count of ten or more. The chain is built from TRBV9 and TRBJ1-1, with a possible D match to TRBD1 (5 bases). This CDR3 is built from 13 residues. Between the trimmed V and J ends, which lost 5 bases and 4 bases, there was a span of 12 bases. Germline V gene sequence: CDR1 SGDLS, CDR2 YYNGEE. The CDR3 coding sequence is TGTGCCAGCAGTGGCGATGGGACCACTGAAGCTTTCTTT. Translation: CASSGDGTTEAFF.

This clonotype was counted at least ten times. This chain uses TRBV6-6 with TRBJ2-5; tentative D call: TRBD2 (5 bases). V dropped 2 bases and J dropped 2 bases, with 12 bases sitting between them. The CDR3 runs 15 residues. CDR1 and CDR2 from the germline V gene are MNHNY and SVGAGI (reference sequence). This CDR3 is CASSYLRTVQETQYF. The CDR3 bases are TGTGCCAGCAGTTACCTCCGGACTGTACAAGAGACCCAGTACTTC.

The sample holds many counts of this clonotype. The V gene is TRBV7-8, the J gene TRBJ2-1; D not certain. The germline gives CDR1 SGHVS, CDR2 FQNEAQ. The germline V and J ends were trimmed by 1 base and 9 bases, with 7 bases remaining between them. The length of the CDR3 is 12 residues. CDR3 region: CASSLVGVEQFF. In nucleotides, the CDR3 is TGTGCCAGCAGCTTAGTTGGAGTTGAGCAGTTCTTC.

This clonotype was picked up a small number of times. The rearrangement uses TRBV5-1 and TRBJ2-7; TRBD2 matches 11 bases. This CDR3 has 17 residues. Germline CDR1 is SGHRS and CDR2 is YFSETQ. The trim removed 1 base at V and 7 bases at J, leaving 13 bases unmatched. CDR3 sequence reads: CASSLTSGGAAGSEQYF. DNA for the CDR3: TGCGCCAGCAGCTTGACTAGCGGGGGAGCCGCCGGGAGTGAGCAGTACTTC.

This chain connects TRBV6-1 to TRBJ2-2; TRBD1 matches 7 bases. Germline trimming cut 5 bases from V and 1 base from J; bases unmatched to any gene: 7. The CDR3 runs to 16 residues. The germline CDR1 and CDR2 sequences are MNHNS and SASEGT. CDR3 DNA: TGTGCCAGCAGTCCCGACAGGGCGGGGAACACCGGGGAGCTGTTTTTT. It is translated as CASSPDRAGNTGELFF.

The chain couples TRBV5-1 to TRBJ1-4; D is perhaps TRBD1 (5 bases). Trimming removed 4 bases at V and 8 bases at J, with 15 bases between. The germline gives CDR1 SGHRS, CDR2 YFSETQ. CDR3 length: 14 residues. CDR3 protein: CASSERGTNEKLFF. The CDR3 DNA sequence: TGCGCCAGCAGCGAGAGAGGGACCAACGAAAAACTGTTTTTT.

The chain links TRBV11-2 to TRBJ2-1; 8 nucleotides agree with TRBD1. CDR1 and CDR2 (germline): SGHAT, FQNNGV. CDR3 length: 18 amino acids. V gave up 0 bases and J gave up 0 bases; unmatched junction bases: 7. CDR3 amino acids: CASSLEQGGSSSYNEQFF. The DNA for the CDR3 is TGTGCCAGCAGCTTAGAACAGGGGGGCTCGAGCTCCTACAATGAGCAGTTCTTC. The complete variable domain, with remaining parts taken from reference TRBV11-2 and TRBJ2-1, reads EAGVAQSPRYKIIEKRQSVAFWCNPISGHATLYWYQQILGQGPKLLIQFQNNGVVDDSQLPKDRFSAERLKGVDSTLKIQPAKLEDSAVYLCASSLEQGGSSSYNEQFFGPGTRLTVL.

The chain has TRBV9 and TRBJ2-1, with 9 bases matching TRBD2. Losses at the gene ends were 3 bases for V and 3 bases for J; bases not matched to a gene: 7. Germline V gene data show CDR1 as SGDLS and CDR2 as YYNGEE. This CDR3 contains 16 residues. The DNA of the CDR3 is TGTGCCAGCAGCGCGCGGGAGCGGGGGGTCTACAATGAGCAGTTCTTC. Its translation: CASSARERGVYNEQFF.

At least ten counts were recorded for this clonotype. The rearrangement joins TRBV3-1 to TRBJ2-1; 10 bases match TRBD1. The CDR3 sequence is 16 residues long. The trim removed 6 bases at V and 4 bases at J, leaving 9 bases unmatched. In germline, CDR1 is LGHDT, CDR2 YNNKEL (reference sequence). The CDR3 sequence is CASSPQPGQGYNEQFF. The CDR3 nucleotides read TGTGCCAGCAGTCCACAACCGGGACAGGGGTACAATGAGCAGTTCTTC.

This clonotype occurred a few times. The gene calls are TRBV7-9 and TRBJ1-3; D is possibly TRBD1 (5 bases). Germline V gene sequence: CDR1 SEHNR, CDR2 FQNEAQ (reference sequence). The CDR3 covers 15 residues. V was trimmed by 5 bases and J by 0 bases, leaving 11 bases between them. The CDR3 region is CASSPRGNSGNTIYF. The CDR3 region has the DNA TGTGCCAGCAGCCCAAGGGGTAACTCTGGAAACACCATATATTTT.

The chain carries TRBV2 and TRBJ1-6; D perhaps matches TRBD1 (5 bases). The germline V gene encodes CDR1 SNHLY and CDR2 FYNNEI. V lost 0 bases and J lost 7, with 13 bases in between. The CDR3 contains 16 residues. In DNA form, the CDR3 reads TGTGCCAGCAGTGAAGCGGGGCGCAGGGCGAATTCACCCCTCCACTTT. Protein sequence: CASSEAGRRANSPLHF. Full variable domain (missing parts from reference TRBV2 and TRBJ1-6): EPEVTQTPSHQVTQMGQEVILRCVPISNHLYFYWYRQILGQKVEFLVSFYNNEISEKSEIFDDQFSVERPDGSNFTLKIRSTKLEDSAMYFCASSEAGRRANSPLHFGNGTRLTVT.

The rearrangement links TRBV28 to TRBJ2-7, with D uncertain. V dropped 6 bases and J dropped 7 bases, with 13 bases sitting between them. The CDR3 is 12 residues long. From germline, CDR1 is MDHEN and CDR2 SYDVKM. The CDR3 DNA sequence: TGTGCCAGCAGCCTTGGGCAGAGAGAGCAGTACTTC. It specifies CASSLGQREQYF.

This clonotype was counted ten times or more. The genes are TRBV7-2 and TRBJ1-6; the D gene is possibly TRBD1 (5 bases). The germline gives CDR1 SGHTA, CDR2 FQGNSA. Trimming took off 7 bases at V and 10 bases at J, with 14 bases between the two ends. The CDR3 spans 13 residues. Written as DNA, the CDR3 is TGTGCCAGCACCCTGCAGGGAGGATCACCCCTCCACTTT. It specifies CASTLQGGSPLHF.

This clonotype was seen only once. This could be a read error, since a much larger clone is one nucleotide away. The chain joins TRBV7-2 to TRBJ2-3, with 9 bases matching TRBD2. The CDR3 consists of 16 residues. The germline gives CDR1 SGHTA, CDR2 FQGNSA. V lost 1 base to trimming and J lost 2 bases; unmatched junction nucleotides: 4. This CDR3 is CASSLVAGANTDTQYF. CDR3 nucleotides: TGTGCCAGCAGCTTAGTAGCGGGGGCCAACACAGATACGCAGTATTTT.

The sample holds a few counts of this clonotype. The V call is TRBV6-2 or TRBV6-3, the J call TRBJ1-4; TRBD1 might be the D (5 bases). There are 14 residues in the CDR3. Germline CDR1 is MNHEY and CDR2 is SVGEGT. V was shortened by 6 bases and J by 5 bases, with 13 bases between the two germline ends. Written as DNA, the CDR3 is TGTGCCAGCAGCCCCGGGACGGCGAATGAAAAACTGTTTTTT. This codes for CASSPGTANEKLFF.

The CDR3: CSSIGTSGGRSSYNEQFF. CDR3 in DNA: TGCAGTTCTATCGGGACTAGCGGGGGCCGTAGCTCCTACAATGAGCAGTTCTTC. V and J are TRBV20-1 and TRBJ2-1; 14 bases are shared with TRBD2. The CDR3 has 18 residues. Germline V gene data show CDR1 as DFQATT and CDR2 as SNEGSKA (reference sequence). The J segment lost 0 bases and the V segment lost 8 bases, leaving 12 bases of the junction unmatched.

This clonotype was counted a few times. This rearrangement joins TRBV20-1 to TRBJ2-5; D is perhaps TRBD1 (6 bases). Germline V gives CDR1 DFQATT, CDR2 SNEGSKA (reference sequence). This CDR3 is built from 15 residues. V lost 5 bases and J 2 bases, leaving 18 bases between the germline ends. The CDR3 protein is CSASSAETGQETQYF. The CDR3 DNA follows: TGCAGTGCTTCTTCCGCCGAGACAGGTCAAGAGACCCAGTACTTC.

This clonotype has at least ten counts. V is TRBV12-3 or TRBV12-4 and J is TRBJ1-6, with D unclear. V lost 6 bases to trimming and J lost 6 bases, with 3 bases between them. The CDR3 is 11 residues long. The CDR3 protein is CASRGNSPLHF. The CDR3 region has the DNA TGTGCCAGCAGGGGTAATTCACCCCTCCACTTT.

This clonotype was seen at least ten times. The CDR3 loop is CASSPRVLLAKNIQYF. Written as DNA, the CDR3 is TGTGCCAGCAGCCCCAGGGTCTTACTAGCCAAAAACATTCAGTACTTC. The chain joins TRBV5-5 to TRBJ2-4; a possible D gene is TRBD1 (5 bases). Per germline, CDR1 SGHKS and CDR2 YYEKEE (reference sequence). The germline V and J ends were trimmed by 4 bases and 0 bases, with 14 bases remaining between them. The CDR3 length is 16 residues.